A single sample gave rise to the 11 T cell receptor beta chains below, sequenced in a study of PD-1 blockade in mismatch repair-deficient tumors. Clones were sequenced by immunoSEQ multiplex PCR, and TCRdb holds only the in-frame ones, with some missing. This table has some 70,000 clones, approximately 78% appearing once. Specimen: peripheral blood, collected 2 weeks after starting pembrolizumab. Every receptor here comes from an adult with mismatch repair-deficient cancer.

The chain carries TRBV6-6 and TRBJ2-7; D might be TRBD2 (6 bases). CDR1 MNHNY and CDR2 SVGAGI come from the germline V gene (reference sequence). V shed 5 bases and J shed 9 bases, with 20 bases lying between them. The CDR3 sequence is 14 residues long. CDR3 nucleotide sequence: TGTGCCAGCAGTCTCCCCGGCGGGGCCAAAGTGCAGTACTTC. It yields the protein CASSLPGGAKVQYF.

The chain carries TRBV6-5 and TRBJ2-3, with 7 bases identical to TRBD1. The germline V gene encodes CDR1 MNHEY and CDR2 SVGAGI. The CDR3 is 13 residues long. V dropped 7 bases and J dropped 4; count of bases not matched to a gene: 5. The CDR3 DNA is TGTGCCAGCAAGGGCAGGGGGTCAGATACGCAGTATTTT. It specifies CASKGRGSDTQYF.

CDR3 bases: TGTGCCAGCTCACCACGGGCTAGCGAGAAGGCGAATGAGCAGTTCTTC. Its translation: CASSPRASEKANEQFF. The chain uses TRBV18 and TRBJ2-1; D possibly corresponds to TRBD2 (6 bases). This CDR3 contains 16 residues. CDR1 KGHSH and CDR2 LQKENI come from the germline V gene. Trimming took 1 base from V and 7 from J, leaving 17 bases between them. The full variable domain, rest sourced from reference TRBV18 and TRBJ2-1, is NAGVMQNPRHLVRRRGQEARLRCSPMKGHSHVYWYRQLPEEGLKFMVYLQKENIIDESGMPKERFSAEFPKEGPSILRIQQVVRGDSAAYFCASSPRASEKANEQFFGPGTRLTVL.

The chain is built from TRBV14 and TRBJ2-1; D unresolved. The ends were cut back, 0 bases at V and 0 bases at J, with 9 bases in the middle. Germline loops: CDR1 SGHDN, CDR2 FVKESK. The CDR3 is 16 residues long. The CDR3 spells CASSQEFTRSYNEQFF. CDR3 DNA: TGTGCCAGCAGCCAAGAGTTCACCCGCTCCTACAATGAGCAGTTCTTC.

This clone was observed a single time. This chain links TRBV2 with TRBJ2-5; D is undetermined. Trimming cost V 6 bases and J 5 bases, with 7 bases left between them. In germline, CDR1 is SNHLY, CDR2 FYNNEI. This CDR3 spans 11 amino acids. The CDR3: CASRLRETQYF. The CDR3 DNA follows: TGTGCCAGCAGGCTCCGGGAGACCCAGTACTTC.

Concerning this clone: Other DNA sequences in this sample translate to the same CDR3. The chain uses TRBV28 and TRBJ1-2; 8 bases match TRBD1. The CDR3 has 13 amino acids. V was pared by 5 bases and J by 4 bases, with 3 bases of the junction left unmatched. Germline CDR1 and CDR2: MDHEN and SYDVKM. The CDR3 DNA reads TGTGCCAGCAGTCCGACAGGGGCCTATGGCTACACCTTC. Translation: CASSPTGAYGYTF.

The chain combines TRBV30 with TRBJ2-7, with no clear D. V was trimmed by 3 bases and J by 1 base, leaving 4 bases between them. Germline-derived CDR1 and CDR2 are GTSNPN and SVGIG (reference sequence). This CDR3 contains 11 residues. Here the CDR3 DNA reads TGTGCCTGGAGCTCTTCCTACGAGCAGTACTTC. Its translation: CAWSSSYEQYF.

This clone has only one observation. J is TRBJ1-5 and V is TRBV13; D is undetermined. Germline values: CDR1 PRHDT, CDR2 FYEKMQ (reference sequence). V was cut by 5 bases and J by 3 bases, with 11 bases left in between. The CDR3 consists of 14 residues. CDR3 sequence reads: CASSRGRNNQPQHF. CDR3 coding DNA: TGTGCCAGCAGCCGTGGACGGAACAATCAGCCCCAGCATTTT.

The rearrangement links TRBV9 to TRBJ2-7; a possible D gene is TRBD1 (5 bases). This CDR3 is 14 amino acids long. Trimming took off 0 bases at V and 4 bases at J, with 11 bases between the two ends. In germline, CDR1 is SGDLS, CDR2 YYNGEE. DNA of the CDR3: TGTGCCAGCAGCGTAGTGGACACCTCATACGAGCAGTACTTC. Its protein product is CASSVVDTSYEQYF.

V gene TRBV29-1 combines with J gene TRBJ2-7; D gene ambiguous. The CDR3 is 13 residues long. Trimming removed 7 bases at V and 5 bases at J, with 18 bases between. Germline V CDR1 and CDR2: SQVTM, ANQGSEA. CDR3 in amino acids: CSGRNGRLNEQYF. The CDR3, as DNA: TGCAGCGGACGGAATGGGCGACTCAACGAGCAGTACTTC.

V and J are TRBV11-3 and TRBJ2-1, with 11 bases lining up with TRBD2. CDR1 is SGHNT, CDR2 YENEEA, per germline. This CDR3 region has 14 residues. V was pared by 8 bases and J by 3 bases, with 3 bases of the junction left unmatched. The CDR3 loop is CASEGTSGYNEQFF. The CDR3 DNA reads as TGTGCCAGCGAAGGGACTAGCGGCTACAATGAGCAGTTCTTC.